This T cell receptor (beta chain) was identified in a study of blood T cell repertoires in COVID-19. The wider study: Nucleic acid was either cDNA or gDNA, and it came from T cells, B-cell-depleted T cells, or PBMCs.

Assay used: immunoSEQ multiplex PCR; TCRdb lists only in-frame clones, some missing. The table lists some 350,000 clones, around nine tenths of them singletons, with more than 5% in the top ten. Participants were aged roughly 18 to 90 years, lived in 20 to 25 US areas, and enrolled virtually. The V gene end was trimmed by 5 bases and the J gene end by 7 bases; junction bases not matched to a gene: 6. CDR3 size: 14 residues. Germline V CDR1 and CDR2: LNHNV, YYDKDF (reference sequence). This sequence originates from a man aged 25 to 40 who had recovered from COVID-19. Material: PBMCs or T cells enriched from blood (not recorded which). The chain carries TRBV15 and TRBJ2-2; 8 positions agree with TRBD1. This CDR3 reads CATSRRGRGGELFF. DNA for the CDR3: TGTGCCACCAGCCGCAGGGGGCGTGGCGGGGAGCTGTTTTTT.